This T cell receptor (beta chain) was found in a study of molecular identifiers for immune sequencing clone quantification. Study-level findings and limits: In naive cells, clones above 20 RNA copies held under 1% of molecules, whereas in effector cells they held over 99%. In cases of identical TCR molecules sharing a barcode, highly expanded clone sizes could be underestimated.

Preparation of the bulk TCR libraries relied on previously described methods and listed TCR primers. TCRdb redid the calling of the PCR reads with MiXCR, one entry per CDR3 protein. The table lists some 11,000 distinct CDR3 sequences, less than 20% of them singletons, with around 1.5% in the top ten. After removal of 2 bases from V and 2 bases from J, the junction contained 5 bases not matched to a gene. CDR1 is SNHLY and CDR2 is FYNNEI in the germline V gene. This CDR3 is built from 16 residues. At least ten counts were recorded for this clonotype. Its antigen remains unidentified. Libraries of naive CD8 cells were prepared from 20,000 to 1,000,000 sorted cells using 10%, 30% or 50% RNA.

The sample consisted of naive CD8+ T cells from blood, with Jurkat cell RNA spiked in. As for subset: FACS-sorted CD8+CD4-CCR7+CD45RA+ naive T cells. The chain employs TRBV2 and TRBJ1-5, with 8 bases lining up with TRBD1. This clonotype originated in a human donor in good health. Some libraries in this study had Jurkat cell RNA spiked in. The DNA for the CDR3 is TGTGCCAGCAGTGAATCTTGGACAGGGCGCAATCAGCCCCAGCATTTT. This translates into CASSESWTGRNQPQHF.